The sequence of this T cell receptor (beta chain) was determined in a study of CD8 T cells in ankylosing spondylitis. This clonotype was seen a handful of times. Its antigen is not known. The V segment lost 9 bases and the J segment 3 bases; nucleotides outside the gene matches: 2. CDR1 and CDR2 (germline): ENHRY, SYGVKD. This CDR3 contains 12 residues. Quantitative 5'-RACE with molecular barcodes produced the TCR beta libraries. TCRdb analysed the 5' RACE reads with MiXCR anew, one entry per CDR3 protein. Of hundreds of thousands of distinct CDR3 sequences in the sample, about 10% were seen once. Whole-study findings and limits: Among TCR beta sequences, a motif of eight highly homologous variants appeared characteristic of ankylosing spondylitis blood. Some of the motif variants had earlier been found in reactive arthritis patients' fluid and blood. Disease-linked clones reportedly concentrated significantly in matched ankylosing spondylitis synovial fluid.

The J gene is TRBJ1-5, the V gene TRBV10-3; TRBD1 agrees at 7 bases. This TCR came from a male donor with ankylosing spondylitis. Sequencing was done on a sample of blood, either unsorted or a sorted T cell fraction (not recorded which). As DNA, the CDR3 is TGTGCCATAGGACAGGACAATCAGCCCCAGCATTTT. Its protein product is CAIGQDNQPQHF.